This T cell receptor beta chain originates from a study of blood T cell repertoires in COVID-19. Repertoires were generated with immunoSEQ multiplex PCR, while TCRdb's copy carries only in-frame clones and drops some. The sample lists 80,000 to 100,000 clones, less than 95% occurring once. This CDR3 is 16 amino acids long. J was trimmed by 3 bases and V by 5 bases; bases with no gene match: 10. The germline CDR1 and CDR2 sequences are LNHDA and SQIVND (reference sequence). This TCR was recovered from a man aged 60-69 years with acute or convalescent COVID-19. The gene calls are TRBV19 and TRBJ1-5; 7 bases line up with TRBD1. Sequenced material: peripheral blood. CDR3 residues: CASSPRTGINNQPQHF. CDR3 nucleotide sequence: TGTGCCAGTAGTCCCAGGACAGGCATAAACAATCAGCCCCAGCATTTT.